This passage covers 21 T cell receptor beta chains from one sample sequenced in a study of blood T cell repertoires in COVID-19. The method was immunoSEQ multiplex PCR; TCRdb's version includes in-frame clones alone and lacks a portion of them. Counted here are tens of thousands of clones, approximately 78% occurring once; the ten biggest clones make up 3% to 4.5%. The specimen was PBMCs or T cells enriched from blood (not recorded which). The receptors shown here come from a woman in her thirties or forties with acute COVID-19.

The chain recombines TRBV28 with TRBJ2-7; perhaps TRBD2 as D (5 bases). This CDR3 has 13 amino acids. Germline lookup yields CDR1 MDHEN and CDR2 SYDVKM. The V end lost 3 bases, the J end lost 6 bases, and 12 bases lay between the germline ends. CDR3 protein: CASSLQIGGEQYF. Here the CDR3 DNA reads TGTGCCAGCAGTTTGCAGATAGGAGGCGAGCAGTACTTC.

J is TRBJ2-3 and V is TRBV29-1, with no clear D. The CDR3 has 14 residues. The germline CDR1 and CDR2 sequences are SQVTM and ANQGSEA. Trimming shortened V by 6 bases and J by 5 bases, and 18 bases separated the two germline ends. The CDR3 DNA is TGCAGCGTCCGAAGCCCTGATTCCGGAGATACGCAGTATTTT. This encodes CSVRSPDSGDTQYF.

The chain couples TRBV5-6 to TRBJ2-2, with D unresolved. This CDR3 has 15 residues. Deletions cut 3 bases from V and 4 bases from J, with 13 bases between. Germline V gene data show CDR1 as SGHDT and CDR2 as YYEEEE. CDR3 nucleotide sequence: TGTGCCAGCAGCTCCCGGTTGTGGTCCACCGGGGAGCTGTTTTTT. This translates into CASSSRLWSTGELFF.

J is TRBJ2-2 and V is TRBV29-1, with TRBD1 identical over 7 bases. The junction had 10 bases not matched to a gene; V was cut back by 7 bases and J by 2 bases. The CDR3 is 15 amino acids. Per germline, CDR1 SQVTM and CDR2 ANQGSEA. The CDR3 region has the DNA TGCAGCGCCGGCAAGGGGACAGCAAACACCGGGGAGCTGTTTTTT. Protein sequence: CSAGKGTANTGELFF.

This chain uses TRBV4-1 with TRBJ2-2, with D maybe TRBD1 (6 bases). Germline loops: CDR1 MGHRA, CDR2 YSYEKL. This CDR3 spans 17 amino acids. Trimming took 0 bases from V and 0 from J, leaving 11 bases between them. CDR3 in DNA: TGCGCCAGCAGCCAAGATTTAGGACAGCCGAACACCGGGGAGCTGTTTTTT. Residues: CASSQDLGQPNTGELFF.

V usage is TRBV18 and J usage is TRBJ1-2, with TRBD1 as a possible D gene (5 bases). CDR1 is KGHSH and CDR2 is LQKENI in the germline V gene. The CDR3 consists of 12 residues. Trimming cost V 3 bases and J 5 bases, with 7 bases left between them. The CDR3 DNA reads TGTGCCAGCTCACCGACAGCGTATGGCTACACCTTC. This sequence encodes CASSPTAYGYTF.

CDR3 sequence reads: CASSTSDRPANTGELFF. The DNA for the CDR3 is TGTGCCAGCAGCACGTCGGACAGACCCGCGAACACCGGGGAGCTGTTTTTT. This chain uses TRBV7-8 with TRBJ2-2, with a weak D call TRBD1 (6 bases). Germline V lookup: CDR1 SGHVS, CDR2 FQNEAQ. The germline V and J ends were trimmed by 5 bases and 0 bases, with 16 bases remaining between them. This CDR3 contains 17 residues.

V is TRBV4-1 and J is TRBJ2-3; 10 nucleotides line up with TRBD2. Germline loops: CDR1 MGHRA, CDR2 YSYEKL. J lost 13 bases, V lost 3 bases, and 7 bases had no gene match. The CDR3 extends over 13 amino acids. CDR3 nucleotide sequence: TGCGCCAGCAGCCAGCCCACCGGGACTAGCGAGTATTTT. Protein sequence: CASSQPTGTSEYF.

The J gene is TRBJ2-4, the V gene TRBV7-3, with D tentatively TRBD2 (5 bases). V gave up 5 bases and J gave up 2 bases, with 13 bases separating them. This CDR3 comprises 15 residues. Germline values: CDR1 SGHTA, CDR2 FQGTGA. The CDR3 sequence is CASSKNGEPKNIQYF. The CDR3 nucleotides read TGTGCCAGCAGCAAAAACGGGGAGCCCAAAAACATTCAGTACTTC.

The V gene is TRBV28, the J gene TRBJ1-1; 8 bases map to TRBD1. Trimming cost V 2 bases and J 10 bases; bases outside gene matches: 12. The CDR3 is made up of 15 amino acids. In germline, CDR1 is MDHEN, CDR2 SYDVKM. In DNA form, the CDR3 reads TGTGCCAGCAGTTTACCGGGACAGGTCATGATCGGAGCTTTCTTT. Translation: CASSLPGQVMIGAFF.

V usage is TRBV7-8 and J usage is TRBJ1-6, with a possible D match to TRBD1 (5 bases). The CDR3 contains 19 residues. V was pared by 2 bases and J by 2 bases, with 19 bases between. Per the germline V gene, CDR1 is SGHVS and CDR2 is FQNEAQ. The CDR3 is CASSLFPPPRGTYNSPLHF. The CDR3 DNA is TGTGCCAGCAGCTTATTCCCCCCCCCTAGGGGAACCTATAATTCACCCCTCCACTTT.

The gene calls are TRBV2 and TRBJ2-7; no definite D call. With 10 bases removed from V and 6 bases from J, the gap between germline ends came to 10 bases. This CDR3 is 10 amino acids long. CDR1 SNHLY and CDR2 FYNNEI come from the germline V gene. In nucleotides, the CDR3 is TGTGCCACCTCCAGGTTCGAGCAGTACTTC. Translating gives CATSRFEQYF.

The gene calls are TRBV2 and TRBJ1-6; D unresolved. Germline CDR1 reads SNHLY; CDR2 reads FYNNEI. This CDR3 has 14 amino acids. Trimming shortened V by 1 base and J by 6 bases, and 7 bases separated the two germline ends. The DNA of the CDR3 is TGTGCCAGCAGTGAAGGGTTTAGTAATTCACCCCTCCACTTT. Its protein is CASSEGFSNSPLHF.

This clone was seen just once. This chain links TRBV19 with TRBJ2-1; no firm D call. V was trimmed by 5 bases and J by 4 bases, leaving 9 bases between them. Germline V lookup: CDR1 LNHDA, CDR2 SQIVND (reference sequence). The CDR3 extends over 13 amino acids. CDR3 protein: CASSVTEYNEQFF. CDR3 nucleotides: TGTGCCAGTAGTGTAACAGAGTACAATGAGCAGTTCTTC. The full variable domain, completed using reference TRBV19 and TRBJ2-1, is DGGITQSPKYLFRKEGQNVTLSCEQNLNHDAMYWYRQDPGQGLRLIYYSQIVNDFQKGDIAEGYSVSREKKESFPLTVTSAQKNPTAFYLCASSVTEYNEQFFGPGTRLTVL.

In its sample, this clone was seen many times. The chain couples TRBV7-9 to TRBJ1-4; 7 nucleotides line up with TRBD1. The CDR3 runs to 19 residues. The germline CDR1 and CDR2 sequences are SEHNR and FQNEAQ (reference sequence). With 4 bases clipped from V and 5 bases from J, the junction kept 19 bases outside the gene matches. CDR3 amino acids: CASSSKRSGQSLTNEKLFF. In DNA, the CDR3 is TGTGCCAGCAGCTCTAAGAGGTCGGGACAGTCACTTACAAATGAAAAACTGTTTTTT.

The V gene is TRBV27, the J gene TRBJ2-7; possibly TRBD2 for D (5 bases). Trimming shortened V by 3 bases and J by 2 bases, and 11 bases separated the two germline ends. The CDR3 loop spans 14 amino acids. Per the germline V gene, CDR1 is MNHEY and CDR2 is SMNVEV (reference sequence). CDR3 amino acids: CASSFGISAYEQYF. The CDR3 nucleotides read TGTGCCAGCAGTTTTGGAATTAGCGCCTACGAGCAGTACTTC.

J is TRBJ2-2 and V is TRBV5-4, with 12 positions matching TRBD2. The V segment lost 5 bases and the J segment 2 bases; nucleotides outside the gene matches: 7. The CDR3 runs 17 residues. Looked up from germline, CDR1 is SGHNT and CDR2 is YYREEE (reference sequence). The CDR3 DNA reads TGTGCCAGCAGTCCGGGGGGACTAGCGGGTAACACCGGGGAGCTGTTTTTT. Amino acid sequence: CASSPGGLAGNTGELFF.

The gene calls are TRBV28 and TRBJ1-5; no reliable D call. The CDR3 runs to 15 residues. V shed 2 bases and J shed 6 bases, with 14 bases lying between them. CDR1 is MDHEN and CDR2 is SYDVKM in the germline V gene. The CDR3 sequence: CASSLRSPPSQPQHF. In nucleotides, the CDR3 is TGTGCCAGCAGTTTACGTTCTCCACCCAGTCAGCCCCAGCATTTT. Variable domain in full (rest from reference TRBV28 and TRBJ1-5): DVKVTQSSRYLVKRTGEKVFLECVQDMDHENMFWYRQDPGLGLRLIYFSYDVKMKEKGDIPEGYSVSREKKERFSLILESASTNQTSMYLCASSLRSPPSQPQHFGDGTRLSIL.

The V call is TRBV24-1, the J call TRBJ1-2, with D tentatively TRBD1 (6 bases). From germline, CDR1 is KGHDR and CDR2 SFDVKD. The CDR3 runs 14 residues. Trimming removed 3 bases at V and 3 bases at J, with 10 bases between. CDR3 nucleotides: TGTGCCACCAGTGATGCAGGGGCGGACTATGGCTACACCTTC. Its translation: CATSDAGADYGYTF.

The chain combines TRBV5-6 with TRBJ2-1; D unresolved. Deletions cut 0 bases from V and 5 bases from J, with 9 bases between. The CDR3 is 14 amino acids. The germline CDR1 and CDR2 sequences are SGHDT and YYEEEE. CDR3 in DNA: TGTGCCAGCAGCTTGGGTCTAGGAAACAATGAGCAGTTCTTC. Its translation: CASSLGLGNNEQFF.

This chain links TRBV2 with TRBJ1-5; 7 positions agree with TRBD1. Germline V gene lookup returns CDR1 SNHLY and CDR2 FYNNEI. This CDR3 is 15 amino acids long. V lost 4 bases and J lost 4; bases outside the gene matches: 7. The CDR3 coding sequence is TGTGCCAGCAGTGGGAGCAGGGGGATTAATCAGCCCCAGCATTTT. Its translation: CASSGSRGINQPQHF.